These T cell receptor beta chains were read from a single sample in a study of cytomegalovirus exposure and HLA in healthy donors. Only in-frame clones appear in the TCRdb table, and some are missing; sequencing was by immunoSEQ multiplex PCR. The table shows more than 150,000 clones, with about 80% occurring only once. Sequences were obtained from PBMCs. The source of these receptors is a woman in her twenties or thirties in good health and CMV-seronegative. Both conserved end residues are part of each CDR3. D genes are given only for firm matches.

>TRBD2|TRBJ2-5|TRBV4-2
CASSQEGGFQETQYF
>-|TRBJ1-5|TRBV30
CAWDKASNQPQHF
>TRBD1|TRBJ1-2|TRBV7-9
CASSYSTGGDGYTF
>TRBD2|TRBJ2-1|TRBV7-2
CASSLEWGGEQFF
>TRBD1|TRBJ1-1|TRBV10-2
CASSEYLRGRDTEAFF
>TRBD1|TRBJ2-1|TRBV19
CATYGTGVYNEQFF
>TRBD2|TRBJ2-5|TRBV9
CASSVGLAEETQYF
>-|TRBJ2-6|TRBV4-1
CASSQDDGGAGANVLTF
>-|TRBJ2-7|TRBV2
CASSRGAGVYEQYF
>-|TRBJ1-4|TRBV2
CASTLGGGRNEKLFF
>-|TRBJ2-3|TRBV5-1
CASSLADSPSTDTQYF
>TRBD1|TRBJ2-5|TRBV6-6
CASRDRHEATQYF
>-|TRBJ1-1|TRBV7-9
CASSLLRGSSEAFF
>TRBD1|TRBJ2-3|TRBV10-3
CAISDGQGASDTQYF
>-|TRBJ2-7|TRBV9
CASSVMAVGGEQYF
>-|TRBJ2-6|TRBV7-9
CASSPQGSSGANVLTF
>TRBD1|TRBJ2-7|TRBV2
CASRLRGLNEQYF
>-|TRBJ2-7|TRBV19
CASSPRQGYEQYF
>TRBD2|TRBJ2-1|TRBV30
CAWSVHRTSGATNEQFF
>-|TRBJ2-7|TRBV5-1
CASSLIGEADEQYF
>TRBD1|TRBJ2-7|TRBV7-9
CASSEPGQAYEQYF
>-|TRBJ2-1|TRBV10-1
CASSESTLGGNYNEQFF
>-|TRBJ1-1|TRBV9
CASSVRELNTEAFF
>TRBD2|TRBJ2-7|TRBV4-1
CASSLAGTSGTYEQYF
>TRBD1|TRBJ1-2|TRBV15
CATSHQGAGGKEGYTF
>-|TRBJ2-3|TRBV5-1
CASSLVGTRGGTDTQYF
>-|TRBJ2-3|TRBV5-1
CASSLRRGAGDTQYF
>-|TRBJ1-1|TRBV2
CASSSETGSKAFF
>-|TRBJ1-2|TRBV6-6
CASSYPTLGSGGYTF